Reported below is one TCR beta chain. What it binds is not known. This may stem from a read error, because a much larger clone lies one nucleotide away. The data derive from a study of post-analysis software for immune sequencing data. Study details: Relapsing-remitting, secondary progressive and progressive-relapsing forms of multiple sclerosis all featured among disease courses.

The CDR3 length is 15 residues. The germline V gene has CDR1 SGHRS and CDR2 YFSETQ. With 0 bases removed from V and 11 bases from J, the gap between germline ends came to 20 bases. Whole-study results and caveats: A significant reduction in normalized Chao1 diversity was observed in multiple sclerosis patients versus controls. The five TRBV segments detected at higher frequency in patients than in controls included TRBV5-6, TRBV5-1 and TRBV20-1.

Unique molecular identifiers had been added to the TCR beta cDNA libraries. The yield from roughly 1 to 10 million T cells was 500,000 or so cDNA molecules in total. TCRdb called the PCR reads again in MiXCR, with one record for every CDR3 protein. The sample includes around 180,000 distinct CDR3 sequences, around 28% of them seen just once. The sequence derives from a girl between 10 and 17 years old with multiple sclerosis. The sample comprised blood. This chain links TRBV5-1 with TRBJ2-5; D not certain. In DNA, the CDR3 is TGCGCCAGCAGCTTGGAGGGTCAGCCCATCAATGAGCAGTACTTC. The encoded protein is CASSLEGQPINEQYF.